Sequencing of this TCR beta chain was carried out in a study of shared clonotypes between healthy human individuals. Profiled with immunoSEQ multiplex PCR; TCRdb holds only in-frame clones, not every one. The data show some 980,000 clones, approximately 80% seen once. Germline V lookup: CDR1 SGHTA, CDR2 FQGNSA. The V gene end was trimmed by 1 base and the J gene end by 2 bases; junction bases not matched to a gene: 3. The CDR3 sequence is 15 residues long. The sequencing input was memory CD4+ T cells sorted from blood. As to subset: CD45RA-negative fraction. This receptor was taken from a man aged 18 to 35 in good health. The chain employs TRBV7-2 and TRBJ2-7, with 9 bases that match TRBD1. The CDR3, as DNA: TGTGCCAGCAGCTTAGGATGGGACAGGGCCTACGAGCAGTACTTC. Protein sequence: CASSLGWDRAYEQYF.